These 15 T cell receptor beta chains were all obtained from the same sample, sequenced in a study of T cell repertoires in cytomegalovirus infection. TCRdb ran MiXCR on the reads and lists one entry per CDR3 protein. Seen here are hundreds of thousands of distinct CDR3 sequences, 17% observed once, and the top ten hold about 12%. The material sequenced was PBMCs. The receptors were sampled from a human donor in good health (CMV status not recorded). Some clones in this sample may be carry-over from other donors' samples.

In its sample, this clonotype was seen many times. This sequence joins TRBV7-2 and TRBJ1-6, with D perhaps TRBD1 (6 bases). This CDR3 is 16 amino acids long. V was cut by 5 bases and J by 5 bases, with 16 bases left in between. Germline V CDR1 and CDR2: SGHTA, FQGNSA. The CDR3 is CASSAAGAGHNSPLHF. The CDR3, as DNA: TGTGCCAGCAGCGCCGCAGGGGCCGGACATAATTCACCCCTCCACTTT. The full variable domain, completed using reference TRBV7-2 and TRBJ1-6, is GAGVSQSPSNKVTEKGKDVELRCDPISGHTALYWYRQSLGQGLEFLIYFQGNSAPDKSGLPSDRFSAERTGGSVSTLTIQRTQQEDSAVYLCASSAAGAGHNSPLHFGNGTRLTVT.

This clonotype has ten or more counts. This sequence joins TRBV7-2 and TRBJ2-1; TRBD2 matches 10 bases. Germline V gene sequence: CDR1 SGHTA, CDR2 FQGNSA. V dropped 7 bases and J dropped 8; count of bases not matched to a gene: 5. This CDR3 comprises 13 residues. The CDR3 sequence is CASIPSGGDEQFF. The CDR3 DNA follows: TGTGCCAGCATTCCCAGCGGGGGGGATGAGCAGTTCTTC.

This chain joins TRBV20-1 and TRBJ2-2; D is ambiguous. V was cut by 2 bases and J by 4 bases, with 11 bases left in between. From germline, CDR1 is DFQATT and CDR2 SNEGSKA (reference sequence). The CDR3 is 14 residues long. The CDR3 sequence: CSARSPVGTGELFF. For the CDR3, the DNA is TGCAGTGCTAGAAGCCCAGTTGGCACCGGGGAGCTGTTTTTT.

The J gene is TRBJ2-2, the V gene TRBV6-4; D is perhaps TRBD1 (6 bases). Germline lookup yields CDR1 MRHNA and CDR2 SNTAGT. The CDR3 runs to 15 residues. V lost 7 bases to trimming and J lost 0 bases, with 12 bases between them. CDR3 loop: CASIYRDSNTGELFF. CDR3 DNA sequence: TGTGCCAGCATTTACAGGGATTCGAACACCGGGGAGCTGTTTTTT.

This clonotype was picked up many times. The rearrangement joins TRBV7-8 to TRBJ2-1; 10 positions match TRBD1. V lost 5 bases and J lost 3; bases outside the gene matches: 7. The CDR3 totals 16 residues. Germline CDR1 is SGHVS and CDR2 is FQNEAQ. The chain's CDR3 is CASSQIGQGDYNEQFF. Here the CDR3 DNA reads TGTGCCAGCAGCCAGATCGGACAGGGGGACTACAATGAGCAGTTCTTC.

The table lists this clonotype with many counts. The CDR3, as DNA: TGTGCCAGCAGCTCACAGGGGACTAACACTGAAGCTTTCTTT. This encodes CASSSQGTNTEAFF. V is TRBV7-2 and J is TRBJ1-1; 7 bases are shared with TRBD1. With 4 bases clipped from V and 2 bases from J, the junction kept 4 bases outside the gene matches. The CDR3 runs 14 residues. From germline, CDR1 is SGHTA and CDR2 FQGNSA.

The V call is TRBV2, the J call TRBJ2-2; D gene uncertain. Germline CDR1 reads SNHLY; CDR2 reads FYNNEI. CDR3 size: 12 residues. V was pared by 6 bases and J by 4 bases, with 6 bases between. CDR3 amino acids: CASRVGTGELFF. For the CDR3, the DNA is TGTGCCAGCAGGGTTGGCACCGGGGAGCTGTTTTTT.

The CDR3 spells CASSLVRGWTEAFF. CDR3 nucleotide sequence: TGTGCCAGCAGTTTAGTCCGGGGATGGACTGAAGCTTTCTTT. This chain uses TRBV28 with TRBJ1-1; no clear D. V shed 2 bases and J shed 5 bases, with 12 bases lying between them. The length of the CDR3 is 14 residues. Germline V lookup: CDR1 MDHEN, CDR2 SYDVKM. Based on the CDR3 plus reference TRBV28 and TRBJ1-1, the full variable domain is DVKVTQSSRYLVKRTGEKVFLECVQDMDHENMFWYRQDPGLGLRLIYFSYDVKMKEKGDIPEGYSVSREKKERFSLILESASTNQTSMYLCASSLVRGWTEAFFGQGTRLTVV.

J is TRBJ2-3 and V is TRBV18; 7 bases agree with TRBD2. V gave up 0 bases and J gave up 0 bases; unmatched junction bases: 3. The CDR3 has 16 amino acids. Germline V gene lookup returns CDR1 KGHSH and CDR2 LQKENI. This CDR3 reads CASSPPLSGSTDTQYF. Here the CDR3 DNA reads TGTGCCAGCTCACCACCGCTTAGCGGGAGCACAGATACGCAGTATTTT.

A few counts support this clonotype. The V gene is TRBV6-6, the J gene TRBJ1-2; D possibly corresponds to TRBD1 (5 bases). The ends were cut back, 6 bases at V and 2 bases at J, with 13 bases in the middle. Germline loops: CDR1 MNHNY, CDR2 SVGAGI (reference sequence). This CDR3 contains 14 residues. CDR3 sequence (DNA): TGTGCCAGCAGCCCGGTGGGGGGAAACTATGGCTACACCTTC. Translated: CASSPVGGNYGYTF.

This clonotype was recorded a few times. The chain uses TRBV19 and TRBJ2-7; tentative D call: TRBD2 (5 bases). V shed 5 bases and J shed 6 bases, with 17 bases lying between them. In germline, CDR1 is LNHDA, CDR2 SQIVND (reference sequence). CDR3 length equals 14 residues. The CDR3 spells CASSPPGWRREQYF. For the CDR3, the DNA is TGTGCCAGTAGTCCCCCCGGTTGGAGGCGCGAGCAGTACTTC.

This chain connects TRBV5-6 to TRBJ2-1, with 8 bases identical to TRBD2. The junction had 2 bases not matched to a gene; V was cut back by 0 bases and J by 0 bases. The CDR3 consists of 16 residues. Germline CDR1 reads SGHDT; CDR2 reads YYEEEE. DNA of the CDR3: TGTGCCAGCAGCTTGGCCGGGACTAGCTCCTACAATGAGCAGTTCTTC. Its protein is CASSLAGTSSYNEQFF.

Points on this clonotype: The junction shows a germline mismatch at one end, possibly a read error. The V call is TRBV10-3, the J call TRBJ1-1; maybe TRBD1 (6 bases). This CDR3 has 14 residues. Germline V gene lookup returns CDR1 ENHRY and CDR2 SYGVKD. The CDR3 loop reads CVISESKDRHEAFF. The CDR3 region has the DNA TGTGTCATCAGTGAGTCAAAAGACAGGCACGAAGCTTTCTTT.

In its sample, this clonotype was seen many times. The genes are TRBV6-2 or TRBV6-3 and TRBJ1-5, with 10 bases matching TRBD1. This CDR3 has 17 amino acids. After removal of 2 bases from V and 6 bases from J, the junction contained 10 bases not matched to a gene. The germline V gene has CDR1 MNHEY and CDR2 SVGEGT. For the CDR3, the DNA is TGTGCCAGCAGTTACACTTCCGGGACAGGGGATGGTCAGCCCCAGCATTTT. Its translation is CASSYTSGTGDGQPQHF.

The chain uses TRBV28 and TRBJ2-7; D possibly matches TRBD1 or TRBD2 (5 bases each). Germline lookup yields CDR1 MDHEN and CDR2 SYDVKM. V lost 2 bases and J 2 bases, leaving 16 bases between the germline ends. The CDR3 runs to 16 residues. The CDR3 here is CASSLISRGRPYEQYF. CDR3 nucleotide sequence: TGTGCCAGCAGTTTAATCTCTAGGGGACGACCCTACGAGCAGTACTTC.